This T cell receptor (beta chain) appears in the sequencing data of a study of blood T cell repertoires in COVID-19. The germline CDR1 and CDR2 sequences are KGHSH and LQKENI. The CDR3 runs 15 residues. J was trimmed by 4 bases and V by 2 bases; bases with no gene match: 6. Authors' analysis steps: Cell counts per sample came from amplifying reference gene primers. Sequencing used immunoSEQ multiplex PCR; TCRdb keeps in-frame clones, though not all of them. The V and J calls and clone size come from that table; D and trimming were worked out from the DNA. The profile shows roughly 190,000 clones, about 88% of them singletons.

Sequencing was performed on peripheral blood. This TCR was sampled from a human donor in a cohort sampled during active COVID-19. The chain combines TRBV18 with TRBJ2-7, with 9 bases aligning to TRBD1. The CDR3 DNA reads TGTGCCAGCTCACCAACCCGGGACAGGGCTTACGAGCAGTACTTC. Protein: CASSPTRDRAYEQYF.